What follows are 15 T cell receptor beta chains derived from one specimen sequenced in a study of T cell repertoires in cytomegalovirus infection. Antigens of these TCRs are unknown. Using its own MiXCR run on the reads, TCRdb lists one record per CDR3 protein. The table has approximately 110,000 distinct CDR3 sequences, approximately 45% seen once. The sequencing used CD8+ T cells from cultured PBMCs, collected from culture after CMV antigen stimulation. The receptors derive from a human donor in good health (CMV status not recorded). Some clones in this sample may be carry-over from other donors' samples.

This clonotype was seen repeatedly, ten times or more. The chain employs TRBV7-2 and TRBJ2-3; 9 bases match TRBD2. The CDR3 runs to 18 residues. Per the germline V gene, CDR1 is SGHTA and CDR2 is FQGNSA. V shed 4 bases, J shed 0 bases, and the junction held 11 bases outside the gene matches. The CDR3: CASSSLTTGTSSTDTQYF. In DNA form, the CDR3 reads TGTGCCAGCAGCTCTCTTACAACCGGGACTAGCAGCACAGATACGCAGTATTTT.

The chain uses TRBV20-1 and TRBJ2-1, with D possibly TRBD2 on 5 matching bases. V was trimmed by 3 bases and J by 0 bases, leaving 9 bases between them. Germline V gene sequence: CDR1 DFQATT, CDR2 SNEGSKA (reference sequence). The CDR3 extends over 14 amino acids. In nucleotides, the CDR3 is TGCAGTGCTAGGAGGGAGTACTCCTACAATGAGCAGTTCTTC. It is translated as CSARREYSYNEQFF.

The V call is TRBV12-5, the J call TRBJ2-3, with unresolved D. This CDR3 comprises 16 residues. The germline gives CDR1 LGHNT, CDR2 FRNRAP. V lost 4 bases and J lost 3, with 17 bases in between. CDR3 sequence reads: CASGWGSARGTDTQYF. The CDR3 nucleotides read TGTGCTAGTGGTTGGGGAAGCGCCCGAGGTACAGATACGCAGTATTTT.

This clonotype was detected a few times. The chain is built from TRBV10-3 and TRBJ1-6; TRBD1 might be the D (5 bases). This CDR3 region has 17 residues. V lost 3 bases and J lost 8, with 20 bases in between. Germline lookup yields CDR1 ENHRY and CDR2 SYGVKD. The CDR3 DNA follows: TGTGCCATCAGTGACCCCTCTCCGGGTGGAGGGGATTCACCCCTCCACTTT. Its protein is CAISDPSPGGGDSPLHF.

The table lists this clonotype with a few counts. J is TRBJ2-7 and V is TRBV9; 9 bases are a match to TRBD1. The trim removed 2 bases at V and 3 bases at J, leaving 15 bases unmatched. The germline CDR1 and CDR2 sequences are SGDLS and YYNGEE. The CDR3 loop spans 18 amino acids. The CDR3 coding sequence is TGTGCCAGCAGCGTCTCCCCGGATCGAGGGACAGGGAGCTACGAGCAGTACTTC. Encoded protein: CASSVSPDRGTGSYEQYF.

The rearrangement uses TRBV19 and TRBJ2-1, with D perhaps matching TRBD1 or TRBD2 (5 bases each). CDR3 length: 16 amino acids. CDR1 is LNHDA and CDR2 is SQIVND in the germline V gene (reference sequence). The ends were cut back, 3 bases at V and 5 bases at J, with 17 bases in the middle. The CDR3 DNA is TGTGCCAGTAGTATGGGGCCAAAGGACGGGGACAATGAGCAGTTCTTC. Translating it yields CASSMGPKDGDNEQFF.

This clonotype showed up many times. The chain is built from TRBV24-1 and TRBJ1-1; possible D gene TRBD1, 6 bases. The ends were cut back, 12 bases at V and 6 bases at J, with 19 bases in the middle. Looked up from germline, CDR1 is KGHDR and CDR2 is SFDVKD. The CDR3 is made up of 13 amino acids. CDR3 bases: TGTGCCGCAGAACAGGGCGTTATCGCTGAAGCTTTCTTT. It encodes CAAEQGVIAEAFF.

The sample holds a few counts of this clonotype. The rearrangement joins TRBV7-8 to TRBJ2-1; 8 bases line up with TRBD2. The CDR3 length is 15 residues. The V gene's germline CDR1 is SGHVS and CDR2 FQNEAQ. Unmatched junction bases numbered 7, after V lost 2 bases and J lost 7 bases. The CDR3 DNA reads as TGTGCCAGCAGCTTAAGAGCGGGGGTCGGGAATGAGCAGTTCTTC. Translated: CASSLRAGVGNEQFF.

This clonotype has a single count. The V call is TRBV6-8, the J call TRBJ2-3, with no clear D. Trimming cost V 5 bases and J 5 bases, with 17 bases left between them. CDR1 and CDR2 from the germline V gene are MNHGY and SAAAGT. The CDR3 sequence is 15 residues long. The CDR3 spells CASSTLGATGDTQYF. CDR3 DNA: TGTGCCAGCAGTACTTTGGGCGCCACGGGAGATACGCAGTATTTT.

The chain carries TRBV27 and TRBJ1-5; D may be TRBD1 (6 bases). Germline loops: CDR1 MNHEY, CDR2 SMNVEV (reference sequence). The CDR3 is 15 residues long. V was cut by 2 bases and J by 7 bases, with 15 bases left in between. Here the CDR3 reads CASSLAGALGQPQHF. Written as DNA, the CDR3 is TGTGCCAGCAGTTTAGCAGGGGCGCTGGGACAGCCCCAGCATTTT.

The rearrangement links TRBV7-2 to TRBJ2-5; D gene unclear. The CDR3 is 17 amino acids. Germline V gene sequence: CDR1 SGHTA, CDR2 FQGNSA. V was shortened by 3 bases and J by 2 bases, with 19 bases between the two germline ends. CDR3 DNA: TGTGCCAGCAGCTTGTCTGAGGCCCCCTATCAACAAGAGACCCAGTACTTC. This codes for CASSLSEAPYQQETQYF.

The rearrangement links TRBV6-6 to TRBJ2-5, with a possible D match to TRBD1 (6 bases). The CDR3 covers 15 residues. V was cut by 6 bases and J by 3 bases, with 17 bases left in between. The germline gives CDR1 MNHNY, CDR2 SVGAGI (reference sequence). The CDR3 region is CASSRYRPGEETQYF. CDR3 coding DNA: TGTGCCAGCAGCCGCTACCGCCCAGGGGAAGAGACCCAGTACTTC.

This chain uses TRBV7-9 with TRBJ1-1; no clear D. The germline gives CDR1 SEHNR, CDR2 FQNEAQ (reference sequence). The V end lost 6 bases, the J end lost 7 bases, and 12 bases lay between the germline ends. CDR3 size: 12 residues. CDR3 in DNA: TGTGCCAGCAGTCTTAACACGGTTGAAGCTTTCTTT. Translated, it gives CASSLNTVEAFF.

The rearrangement uses TRBV12-3 or TRBV12-4 and TRBJ1-2, with D maybe TRBD1 (5 bases). This CDR3 comprises 11 residues. V was pared by 5 bases and J by 8 bases, with 9 bases between. In nucleotides, the CDR3 is TGTGCCAGCAGTCGGGGCGGAGGCTACACCTTC. Amino acid sequence: CASSRGGGYTF.

This clonotype was recorded at least ten times. CDR3 coding DNA: TGTGCCAGCAGTTACTCGGGTTCAGGGTTGGTTTCTGAAGCTTTCTTT. This gives the protein CASSYSGSGLVSEAFF. This chain uses TRBV6-5 with TRBJ1-1; tentatively, D is TRBD1 (5 bases). CDR3 length: 16 residues. The V end was cut by 0 bases, the J end by 6 bases, with 17 bases between. Germline CDR1 is MNHEY and CDR2 is SVGAGI.